This note documents a single TCR beta chain sequence. In the same sample, other DNA sequences code for this CDR3. This sample stems from a study of blood T cell repertoires in COVID-19. Study in general: Donors in the United States, Italy and Spain gave samples during acute or convalescent COVID-19. PBMCs, B-cell-depleted T cells, or T cells provided the cDNA or gDNA that made up the material.

Germline loops: CDR1 SEHNR, CDR2 FQNEAQ (reference sequence). The CDR3 length is 14 residues. With 2 bases removed from V and 2 bases from J, the gap between germline ends came to 6 bases. Recruits, aged roughly 18 to 89 years, lived in some 25 US areas. Study processing details: Nucleated cell number was recorded as an estimate derived from reference gene primer amplification. Generated by immunoSEQ multiplex PCR, the TCRdb table keeps only in-frame clones and is missing some. That table supplies the V and J calls and clone size; D and trimming were determined from the DNA. The table records roughly 380,000 clones, over 75% of them present only once.

The receptor was isolated from a man aged 25-40 years who had recovered from COVID-19. The sample was PBMCs or T cells enriched from blood (not recorded which). The rearrangement links TRBV7-9 to TRBJ2-2, with TRBD1 as a possible D gene (5 bases). The CDR3, as DNA: TGTGCCAGCAGCTTACAGGGTAACACCGGGGAGCTGTTTTTT. Encoded protein: CASSLQGNTGELFF.